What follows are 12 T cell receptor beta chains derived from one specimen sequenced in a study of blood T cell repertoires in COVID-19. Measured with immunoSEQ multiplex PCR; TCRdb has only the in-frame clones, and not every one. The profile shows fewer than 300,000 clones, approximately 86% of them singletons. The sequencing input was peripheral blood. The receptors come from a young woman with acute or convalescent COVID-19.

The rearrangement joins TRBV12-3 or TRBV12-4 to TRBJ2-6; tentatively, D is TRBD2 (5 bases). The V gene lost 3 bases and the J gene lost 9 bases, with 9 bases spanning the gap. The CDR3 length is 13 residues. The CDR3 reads CASSLEVLNVLTF. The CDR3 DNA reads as TGTGCCAGCAGTTTGGAGGTTCTCAACGTCCTGACTTTC.

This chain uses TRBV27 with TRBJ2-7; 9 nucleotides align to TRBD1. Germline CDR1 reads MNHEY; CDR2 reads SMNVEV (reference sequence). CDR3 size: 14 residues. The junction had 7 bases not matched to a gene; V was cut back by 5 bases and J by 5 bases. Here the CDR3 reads CASSPGTGIHEQYF. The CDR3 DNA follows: TGTGCCAGCAGTCCTGGGACAGGGATACACGAGCAGTACTTC.

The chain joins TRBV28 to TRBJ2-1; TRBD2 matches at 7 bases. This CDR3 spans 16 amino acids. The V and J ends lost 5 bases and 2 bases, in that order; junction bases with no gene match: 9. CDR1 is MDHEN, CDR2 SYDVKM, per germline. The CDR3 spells CASSPEGSGPYNEQFF. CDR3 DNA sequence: TGTGCCAGCAGTCCCGAAGGTAGCGGGCCCTACAATGAGCAGTTCTTC.

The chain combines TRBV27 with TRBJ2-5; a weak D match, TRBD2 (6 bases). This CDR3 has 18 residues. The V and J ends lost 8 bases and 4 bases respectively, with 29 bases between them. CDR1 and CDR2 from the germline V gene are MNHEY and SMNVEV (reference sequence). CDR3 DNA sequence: TGTGCCAGCGGCTCCCTGGACTCCCGGACTATTGTCCCAGAGACCCAGTACTTC. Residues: CASGSLDSRTIVPETQYF.

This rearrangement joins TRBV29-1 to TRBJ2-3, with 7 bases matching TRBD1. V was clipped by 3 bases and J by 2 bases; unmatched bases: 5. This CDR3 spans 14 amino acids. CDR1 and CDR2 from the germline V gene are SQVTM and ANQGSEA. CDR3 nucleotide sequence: TGCAGCGTTGAGTGGGACAGCTTCACAGATACGCAGTATTTT. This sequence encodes CSVEWDSFTDTQYF.

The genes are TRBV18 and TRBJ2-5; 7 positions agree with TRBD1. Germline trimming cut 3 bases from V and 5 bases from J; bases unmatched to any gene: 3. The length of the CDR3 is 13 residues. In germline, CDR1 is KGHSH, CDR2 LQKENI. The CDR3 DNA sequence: TGTGCCAGCTCACCCGAGGGACAGGAGACCCAGTACTTC. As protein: CASSPEGQETQYF.

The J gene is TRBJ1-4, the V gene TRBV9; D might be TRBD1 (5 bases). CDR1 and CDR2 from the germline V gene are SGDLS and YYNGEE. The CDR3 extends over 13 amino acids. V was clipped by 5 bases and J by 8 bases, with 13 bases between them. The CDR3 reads CASSPGRGEKLFF. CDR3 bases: TGTGCCAGCAGTCCCGGGCGGGGGGAAAAACTGTTTTTT.

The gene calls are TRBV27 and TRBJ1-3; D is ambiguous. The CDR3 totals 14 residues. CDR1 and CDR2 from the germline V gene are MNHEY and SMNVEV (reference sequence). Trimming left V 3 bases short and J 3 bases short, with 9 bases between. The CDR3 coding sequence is TGTGCCAGCAGTTTCGGACTGAGTGGAAACACCATATATTTT. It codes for CASSFGLSGNTIYF.

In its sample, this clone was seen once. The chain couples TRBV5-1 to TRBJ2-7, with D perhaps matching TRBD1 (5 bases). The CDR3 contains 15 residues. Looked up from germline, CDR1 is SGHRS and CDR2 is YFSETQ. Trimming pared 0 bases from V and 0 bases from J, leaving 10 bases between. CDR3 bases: TGCGCCAGCAGCTTGGTCGTACAGGACTCCTACGAGCAGTACTTC. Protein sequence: CASSLVVQDSYEQYF. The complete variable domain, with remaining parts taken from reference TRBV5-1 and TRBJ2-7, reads KAGVTQTPRYLIKTRGQQVTLSCSPISGHRSVSWYQQTPGQGLQFLFEYFSETQRNKGNFPGRFSGRQFSNSRSEMNVSTLELGDSALYLCASSLVVQDSYEQYFGPGTRLTVT.

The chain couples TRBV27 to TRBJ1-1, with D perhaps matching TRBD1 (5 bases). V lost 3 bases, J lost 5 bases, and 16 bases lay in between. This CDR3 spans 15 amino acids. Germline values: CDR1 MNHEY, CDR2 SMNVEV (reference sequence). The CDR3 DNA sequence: TGTGCCAGCAGTTTGTGGGCGGGGGACGAAACTGAAGCTTTCTTT. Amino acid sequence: CASSLWAGDETEAFF.

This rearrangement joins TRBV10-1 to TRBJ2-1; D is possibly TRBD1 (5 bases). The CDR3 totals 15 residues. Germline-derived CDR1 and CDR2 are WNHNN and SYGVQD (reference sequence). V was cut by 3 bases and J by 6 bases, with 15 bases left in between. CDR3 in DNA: TGCGCCAGCAGTGAAGGGCCCCAAAGGGGCAATGAGCAGTTCTTC. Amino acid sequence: CASSEGPQRGNEQFF.

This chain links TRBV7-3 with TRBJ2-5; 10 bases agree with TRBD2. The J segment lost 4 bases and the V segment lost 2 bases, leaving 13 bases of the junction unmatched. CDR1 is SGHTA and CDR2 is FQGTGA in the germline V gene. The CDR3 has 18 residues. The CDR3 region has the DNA TGTGCCAGCAGCTTACTTCCCCCTAGCGGGAGATCTGGAGAGACCCAGTACTTC. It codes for CASSLLPPSGRSGETQYF.